Below, 2 T cell receptor beta chains from the same sample are listed, as sequenced in a study of blood T cell repertoires in COVID-19. This table comes from immunoSEQ multiplex PCR, and its TCRdb copy is limited to in-frame clones, with some not included. Among 150,000 to 200,000 clones listed, roughly 79% were seen once. What was sequenced was peripheral blood. These receptors were collected from a woman aged 80 or over with acute or convalescent COVID-19.

This rearrangement joins TRBV3-1 (or the pseudogene TRBV3-2) to TRBJ2-3; maybe TRBD2 (6 bases). There are 17 residues in the CDR3. V lost 1 base and J lost 0, with 14 bases in between. The V gene's germline CDR1 is LGHDT and CDR2 YNNKEL (reference sequence). The CDR3 reads CASSQGRTTQSTDTQYF. CDR3 DNA sequence: TGTGCCAGCAGCCAAGGCCGGACTACCCAAAGCACAGATACGCAGTATTTT.

This chain links TRBV5-1 with TRBJ2-1, with a possible D match to TRBD2 (5 bases). The CDR3 covers 17 residues. V dropped 3 bases and J dropped 5 bases, with 21 bases sitting between them. Per germline, CDR1 SGHRS and CDR2 YFSETQ. In DNA, the CDR3 is TGCGCCAGCAGCTCGGGAACTCTGGATTTGGGGAACAATGAGCAGTTCTTC. Protein: CASSSGTLDLGNNEQFF.